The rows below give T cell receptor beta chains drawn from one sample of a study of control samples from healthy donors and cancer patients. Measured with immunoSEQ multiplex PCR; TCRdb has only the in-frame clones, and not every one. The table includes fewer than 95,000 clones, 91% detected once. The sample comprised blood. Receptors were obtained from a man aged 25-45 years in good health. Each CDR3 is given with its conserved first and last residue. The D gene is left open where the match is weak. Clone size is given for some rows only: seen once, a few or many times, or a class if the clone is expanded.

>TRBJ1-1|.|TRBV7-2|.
CASSLGGYEPFEAFF
TGTGCCAGCAGCTTGGGGGGGTACGAACCTTTCGAAGCTTTCTTT
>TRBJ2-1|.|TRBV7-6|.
CASSLVGRREYNEQFF
TGTGCCAGCAGCTTAGTGGGCAGGAGGGAGTACAATGAGCAGTTCTTC
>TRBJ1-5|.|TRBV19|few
CASEPGFGNQPQHF
TGTGCCAGCGAACCGGGGTTTGGGAATCAGCCCCAGCATTTT
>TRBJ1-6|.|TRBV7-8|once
CASSLFGGSPLHF
TGTGCCAGCAGCTTATTCGGGGGATCACCCCTCCACTTT
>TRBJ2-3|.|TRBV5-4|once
CASSLADLNTDTQYF
TGTGCCAGCAGCTTGGCCGACCTAAACACAGATACGCAGTATTTT
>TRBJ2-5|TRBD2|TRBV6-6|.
CASGAGVETQYF
TGTGCCTCGGGAGCGGGGGTAGAGACCCAGTACTTC
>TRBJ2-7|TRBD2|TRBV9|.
CASSVAGGTSGTYEQYF
TGTGCCAGCAGCGTAGCGGGGGGGACTAGCGGGACCTACGAGCAGTACTTC
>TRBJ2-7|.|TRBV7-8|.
CASSRGRFPSSYEQYF
TGTGCCAGCAGCCGTGGACGCTTTCCGAGCTCCTACGAGCAGTACTTC
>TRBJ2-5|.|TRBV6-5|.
CASEGGGLGETQYF
TGTGCCAGCGAGGGGGGGGGCCTTGGAGAGACCCAGTACTTC
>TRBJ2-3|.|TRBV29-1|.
CSVLYVGGSTDTQYF
TGCAGCGTTCTCTATGTAGGGGGGTCCACAGATACGCAGTATTTT
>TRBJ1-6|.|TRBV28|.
CASSSRQSSYNSPLHF
TGTGCCAGCAGTTCAAGACAGAGCTCCTATAATTCACCCCTCCACTTT
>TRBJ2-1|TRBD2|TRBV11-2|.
CASSLVASGGSNEQFF
TGTGCCAGCAGCTTAGTGGCTAGCGGGGGGAGCAATGAGCAGTTCTTC
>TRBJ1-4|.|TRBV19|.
CASSYRVGEEKLFF
TGTGCCAGTAGTTACAGGGTGGGTGAAGAAAAACTGTTTTTT
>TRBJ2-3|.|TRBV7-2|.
CASSPGLANLYTDTQYF
TGTGCCAGCAGCCCCGGGTTAGCTAACCTATACACAGATACGCAGTATTTT
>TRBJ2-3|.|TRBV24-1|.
CATSAGADTQYF
TGTGCCACCAGTGCAGGCGCAGATACGCAGTATTTT
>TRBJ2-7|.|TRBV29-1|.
CSVEGAPAYEQYF
TGCAGCGTAGAAGGGGCTCCCGCCTACGAGCAGTACTTC
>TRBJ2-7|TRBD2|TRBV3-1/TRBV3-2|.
CASSQGAGSAYEQYF
TGTGCCAGCAGCCAGGGAGCGGGATCGGCCTACGAGCAGTACTTC
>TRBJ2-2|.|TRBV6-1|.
CASSDIGTINTGELFF
TGTGCCAGCAGTGATATTGGGACAATAAACACCGGGGAGCTGTTTTTT
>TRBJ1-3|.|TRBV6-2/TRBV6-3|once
CASSLYPGNTIYF
TGTGCCAGCAGTCTATACCCGGGAAACACCATATATTTT
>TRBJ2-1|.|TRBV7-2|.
CASSFSFNEQFF
TGTGCCAGCAGCTTTTCGTTCAATGAGCAGTTCTTC
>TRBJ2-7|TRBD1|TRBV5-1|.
CASSTAGTGYPKEQYF
TGCGCCAGCAGCACCGCCGGGACAGGCTACCCTAAGGAGCAGTACTTC
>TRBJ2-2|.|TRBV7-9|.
CASSLDGVKNTGELFF
TGTGCCAGCAGCTTAGACGGGGTTAAGAACACCGGGGAGCTGTTTTTT
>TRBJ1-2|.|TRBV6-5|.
CASSYSTHLIGGYTF
TGTGCCAGCAGTTACTCGACTCATCTGATCGGGGGCTACACCTTC
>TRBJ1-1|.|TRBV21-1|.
CASSDQQLNTEAFF
TGTGCCAGCAGCGACCAACAGCTGAACACTGAAGCTTTCTTT
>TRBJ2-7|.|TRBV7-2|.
CASSWGRVSQGEQYF
TGTGCCAGCAGCTGGGGGCGGGTCTCCCAGGGCGAGCAGTACTTC
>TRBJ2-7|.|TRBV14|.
CASSLQGGQQYF
TGTGCCAGCAGCCTCCAAGGGGGGCAACAGTACTTC
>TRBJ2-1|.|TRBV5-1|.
CASSLETGPSSYNEQFF
TGCGCCAGCAGCTTGGAAACGGGCCCAAGCTCCTACAATGAGCAGTTCTTC
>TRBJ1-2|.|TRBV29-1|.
CSAGTNYGYTF
TGCAGCGCCGGGACCAACTATGGCTACACCTTC
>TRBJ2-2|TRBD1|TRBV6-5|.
CASSTDRVTGELFF
TGTGCCAGCAGTACAGACAGGGTTACCGGGGAGCTGTTTTTT
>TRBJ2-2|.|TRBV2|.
CASGDRVQVGGELFF
TGTGCCAGTGGGGACCGGGTTCAGGTTGGCGGGGAGCTGTTTTTT
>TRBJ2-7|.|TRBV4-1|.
CASSQVGNSYEQYF
TGCGCTAGCAGCCAAGTGGGCAATTCCTACGAGCAGTACTTC
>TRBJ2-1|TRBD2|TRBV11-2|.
CASSTLSGSNHNEQFF
TGTGCCAGCAGCACCCTTAGCGGGAGTAACCACAATGAGCAGTTCTTC
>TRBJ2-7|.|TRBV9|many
CASSVAGTHSYEQYF
TGTGCCAGCAGCGTAGCGGGGACACACTCCTACGAGCAGTACTTC
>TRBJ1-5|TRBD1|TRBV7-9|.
CASSPGTGTPLNQPQHF
TGTGCCAGCAGCCCAGGGACAGGTACGCCCCTCAATCAGCCCCAGCATTTT
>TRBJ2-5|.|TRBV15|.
CATSRVRQTPGTQYF
TGTGCCACCAGCAGAGTCCGACAGACCCCTGGGACCCAGTACTTC
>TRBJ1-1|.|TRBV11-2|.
CASSFQGRGEAFF
TGTGCCAGCAGCTTCCAGGGGCGGGGTGAAGCTTTCTTT
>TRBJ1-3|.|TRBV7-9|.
CASSPGTSSGNTIYF
TGTGCCAGCAGCCCCGGGACAAGCTCTGGAAACACCATATATTTT